This TCR beta chain was obtained from a study of T cells expressing NK-cell markers. Study-wide context: Seven donors tested HCMV-seropositive and one tested seronegative among the eight sequenced.

For this clonotype: The antigen remains unidentified.

5'RACE template switching built TCR beta cDNA with unique molecular identifiers. TCRdb reprocessed the 5' RACE reads; each CDR3 protein has one entry and no DNA is given. This sample contains just under 150,000 distinct CDR3 sequences. The germline V gene has CDR1 SEHNR and CDR2 FQNEAQ (reference sequence). The CDR3 extends over 16 amino acids. Study-level points and caveats: NKG2C+ dominant clonotypes from a handful of donors made up roughly 1.0-7.5% of CD8+ T cells.

The V gene is TRBV7-9, the J gene TRBJ2-1. Material for sequencing was blood T cells: a sorted CD56 or NKG2C T cell subset, CD4+ or CD8+ T cells, or bulk PBMC T cells (not recorded which). The clonotype was recovered from a man younger than 35 in good health. CDR3 amino acids: CASSVVSGVSYNEQFF.